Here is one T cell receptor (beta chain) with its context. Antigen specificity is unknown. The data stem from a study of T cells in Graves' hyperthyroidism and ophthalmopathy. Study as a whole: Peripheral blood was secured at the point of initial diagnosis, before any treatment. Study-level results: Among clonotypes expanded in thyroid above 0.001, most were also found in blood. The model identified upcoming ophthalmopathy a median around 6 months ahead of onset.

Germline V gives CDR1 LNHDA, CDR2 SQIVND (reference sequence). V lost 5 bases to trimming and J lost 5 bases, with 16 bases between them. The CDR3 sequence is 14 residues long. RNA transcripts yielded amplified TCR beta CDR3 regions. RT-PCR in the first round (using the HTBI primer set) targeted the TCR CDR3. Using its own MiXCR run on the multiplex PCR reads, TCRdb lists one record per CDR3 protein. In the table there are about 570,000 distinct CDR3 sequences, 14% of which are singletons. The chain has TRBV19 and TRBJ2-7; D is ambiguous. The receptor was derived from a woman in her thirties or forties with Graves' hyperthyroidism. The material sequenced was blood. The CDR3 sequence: CASSPGPAANEQYF. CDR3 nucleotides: TGTGCCAGTAGTCCTGGACCAGCTGCCAACGAGCAGTACTTC.